The clone carrying this T cell receptor (beta chain) was counted a few times. The sample providers were healthy Caucasian people from Russia, aged roughly 6 to 95. Extraction of total RNA produced a minimum of 5 micrograms from each sample. Sample-barcoded 5' priming and a J-beta primer mix drove a second PCR of about 6 to 12 cycles. TCRdb itself ran the 5' RACE reads through MiXCR, one entry per CDR3 protein. The sample lists 650,000 to 800,000 distinct CDR3 sequences; around two fifths were seen once. This sample was included in a study of blood T cells in healthy people across ages. The CDR3 length is 13 residues. Germline V lookup: CDR1 SEHNR, CDR2 FQNEAQ (reference sequence). J gave up 6 bases and V 5 bases, and 5 bases lay outside the gene matches.

The material sequenced was blood. The clonotype was recovered from a man aged 60-69 years in good health. The chain recombines TRBV7-9 with TRBJ1-2, with TRBD1 matching 8 bases. This chain's CDR3 is CASSAGQGHGYTF. The CDR3 DNA is TGTGCCAGCAGCGCTGGACAGGGACATGGCTACACCTTC.